This entry is about one TCR beta chain. This clonotype was detected only a few times. The antigen it recognizes is unknown. Per-base qualities were not stored, and no clone one base away is much larger. Ficoll-Paque density gradient centrifugation was the method used to isolate PBMCs. Instrument used: Illumina NovaSeq 6000. Using 5'RACE with constant-segment primers, TCRalpha and TCRbeta cDNA libraries were constructed, with sample barcodes and unique molecular identifiers added in the process. Trizol reagent was used to extract RNA from every sample. Library amplification was performed in two PCR steps, and a second sample barcode and Illumina TruSeq adapters were introduced in the second step. Libraries were sequenced on an Illumina NovaSeq with 2 x 150 bp paired-end reads. Per the original workflow: Demultiplexing of reads and collapsing into UMI-guided consensus sequences were performed with migec v1.2.7. Using mixcr v2.1.11, the UMI consensuses were aligned to TRA and TRB V and J templates and assembled into clonotypes. Expanded or contracted clonotypes were those called significant by both edgeR and NoisET, with noise models trained on biological replicates. For edgeR calls, the cutoffs were a false discovery rate-adjusted p below 0.01 and a log2 fold-change threshold of 1. As an exploratory analysis of dynamics, max-normalized trajectories of the 1000 most abundant clonotypes were examined with PCA combined with hierarchical clustering. Each responding clone was given a CD4 or CD8 phenotype based on the CD4+ and CD8+ repertoires, which had been sequenced separately. The public reads were reanalyzed by TCRdb: fastp trimming at Q25, MiXCR alignment, in-frame beta chains only. All rows with the same CDR3 protein become a single entry with the most common DNA and genes. These V and J calls are TCRdb output, not the study's own analysis. This sample gives hundreds of thousands of distinct CDR3 sequences in total; roughly a fifth of them show up just once. Clones ranked in the top ten supply under 25% of the sample.

The data stem from a study of T-cell memory formation after mild COVID-19 (dated by TCRdb to about 2021). Study-level background: Most TCR sequence clusters were specific to one of the two donors. The cohort comprised two young, previously healthy adult volunteers, one female and one male. In a couple of donors, T-cell clones that expanded and contracted after mild COVID-19 were followed by sequencing TCRalpha and TCRbeta repertoires longitudinally.

Paper-wide results and their limitations: Some responding clones were detected in pre-infection memory, suggesting pre-existing cross-reactive memory T cells joined the SARS-CoV-2 response. SARS-CoV-2 specificity of the second-wave clones peaking on day 37 was not confirmed. Contracting CD4+ clones were located mainly in the CM and EM memory subsets, whereas CD8+ clones were found to be enriched in EMRA. The study included only a couple of mild cases, and larger cohorts that include severe cases with pre-infection samples were judged to be necessary. Clones contracting from day 15 to 85 had balanced CD4/CD8 phenotypes, while a second wave expanding from day 15 to 37 was biased towards CD4+.

In the germline V gene (reference sequence), CDR1 corresponds to LNHNV and CDR2 to YYDKDF. The CDR3 holds 16 amino acids from the cysteine to the phenylalanine. CDR3 DNA only is kept here, 48 bases in frame from base 1. The germline ends are 18 bases apart after V is trimmed by 5 bases and J by 4 bases. The chain was built from TRBV15 and TRBJ2-1; the D call is possibly TRBD1 or TRBD2, each sharing 5 bases. Material: PBMCs or a T cell subset sorted from them (not recorded which). The sequence came from a man in his late teens or twenties who had mild COVID-19 (a few samples of this study predate the infection). The sample titles of this study are shuffled in the database, so cell type and time point are left out; the donor was told from shared clones. CDR3 region: CATSSPREMVYNEQFF. In nucleotides, the sequence is TGTGCCACCAGCTCGCCCAGGGAGATGGTTTACAATGAGCAGTTCTTC.